Listed here is a single TCR beta chain. Its antigen is undetermined. The junction and the germline gene differ at one end; a read error may be behind it. Measured with immunoSEQ multiplex PCR; TCRdb has only the in-frame clones, and not every one. The top ten clones hold 3% to 4% of a sample with 65,000 to 90,000 clones, 70% to 90% of them seen once. The data were taken from a study of cytomegalovirus exposure and HLA in healthy donors. Study observations and caveats: Many donors carried some public TCRs, although rarity characterized most TCR sequences.

CDR1 and CDR2 (germline): MNHEY, SMNVEV (reference sequence). The CDR3 has 17 residues. The sequenced material came from PBMCs. The clonotype comes from a woman aged 18-35 years in good health and CMV-seropositive. The V and J genes are TRBV27 and TRBJ2-2; perhaps TRBD2 as D (6 bases). CDR3 sequence: CASSLSRDSINTGELFF. The CDR3 bases are TGTGCCAGCAGTCTATCCCGGGACTCGATAAACACCGGGGAGCTGTTTTTT.